These 7 T cell receptor beta chains share one sample of origin, sequenced in a study of regulatory T cells in long-lasting Graves disease. Investigators prepared the TCR beta libraries by applying iRepertoire HTBI primers and Arm-PCR of CDR3 regions. One entry per CDR3 protein results from TCRdb running MiXCR on the multiplex PCR reads. The sample carries hundreds of thousands of distinct CDR3 sequences, approximately 16% recorded once. Time point specified: newly diagnosed GD, antithyroid drugs for less than 3 months. Researchers made the TCR library from RNA that was extracted from PBMCs. This same sample was also taken into another study, of T cells in Graves' hyperthyroidism and ophthalmopathy.

The source material was peripheral blood mononuclear cells (PBMCs), sampled at new diagnosis, from a patient treated with antithyroid drugs. The receptors were sampled from a woman aged 25 to 39 with Graves disease.

This clonotype was recorded many times. The DNA for the CDR3 is TGTGCCAGCAGGGCTACTAGCGGGGCGGAAAATGAGCAGTTCTTC. Translation gives CASRATSGAENEQFF. J is TRBJ2-1 and V is TRBV13; 10 nucleotides align to TRBD2. Per germline, CDR1 PRHDT and CDR2 FYEKMQ (reference sequence). V dropped 6 bases and J dropped 7; count of bases not matched to a gene: 9. This CDR3 is built from 15 residues. The full variable domain, rest sourced from reference TRBV13 and TRBJ2-1, is AAGVIQSPRHLIKEKRETATLKCYPIPRHDTVYWYQQGPGQDPQFLISFYEKMQSDKGSIPDRFSAQQFSDYHSELNMSSLELGDSALYFCASRATSGAENEQFFGPGTRLTVL.

This clonotype was counted ten times or more. This CDR3 reads CASSSLGGQFSYNEQFF. In DNA form, the CDR3 reads TGTGCCAGCAGCTCGCTAGGGGGGCAGTTTTCCTACAATGAGCAGTTCTTC. The V gene is TRBV7-8, the J gene TRBJ2-1; D may be TRBD1 or TRBD2 (6 bases each). The V gene's germline CDR1 is SGHVS and CDR2 FQNEAQ. The CDR3 spans 17 residues. Trimming removed 4 bases from V and 1 base from J, with 17 bases in between.

This clonotype was seen more than once but under ten times. The CDR3 DNA sequence: TGCAGTGCGAGTAGCGGGAGGATAACAGATACGCAGTATTTT. It is translated as CSASSGRITDTQYF. V is TRBV20-1 and J is TRBJ2-3, with 10 bases matching TRBD2. The CDR3 totals 14 residues. Germline-derived CDR1 and CDR2 are DFQATT and SNEGSKA (reference sequence). The ends lost 6 bases at V and 3 bases at J; junction bases unmatched: 6.

In this sample, this clonotype turned up many times. The V and J genes are TRBV20-1 and TRBJ2-2; 11 positions agree with TRBD2. This CDR3 contains 15 residues. V lost 6 bases and J lost 3; bases outside the gene matches: 6. Germline V gene lookup returns CDR1 DFQATT and CDR2 SNEGSKA (reference sequence). The CDR3 loop reads CSAEGGLADTGELFF. CDR3 DNA sequence: TGCAGTGCCGAGGGGGGACTAGCGGACACCGGGGAGCTGTTTTTT.

This clonotype was detected many times. CDR3 nucleotide sequence: TGTGCCACCAAACAGGGAGCTGGGACCGGGGAGCTGTTTTTT. Protein: CATKQGAGTGELFF. The chain links TRBV15 to TRBJ2-2, with D maybe TRBD1 (6 bases). Germline V CDR1 and CDR2: LNHNV, YYDKDF (reference sequence). The CDR3 spans 14 residues. V lost 7 bases and J 5 bases, leaving 14 bases between the germline ends.

This clonotype was observed at least ten times. J is TRBJ2-5 and V is TRBV28; maybe TRBD1 (6 bases). The CDR3 consists of 14 residues. The germline V gene has CDR1 MDHEN and CDR2 SYDVKM. Trimming stripped 5 bases from V and 1 base from J, with 11 bases between. CDR3 protein: CASSIGTIQETQYF. CDR3 bases: TGTGCCAGCAGTATCGGGACAATCCAAGAGACCCAGTACTTC.

This clonotype was counted at least ten times. This chain uses TRBV5-5 with TRBJ2-5; D gene ambiguous. There are 13 residues in the CDR3. Germline-derived CDR1 and CDR2 are SGHKS and YYEKEE (reference sequence). V was clipped by 0 bases and J by 8 bases, with 11 bases between them. The CDR3 protein is CASSLAAEGTQYF. For the CDR3, the DNA is TGTGCCAGCAGCTTGGCCGCCGAAGGTACCCAGTACTTC.